The present T cell receptor (beta chain) was sequenced within a study of a mutant IDH1 vaccine in newly diagnosed glioma. Study-level information: Receipt of radiotherapy, temozolomide, or both preceded the study, and most received both.

The CDR3 sequence is 15 residues long. After removal of 2 bases from V and 5 bases from J, the junction contained 3 bases not matched to a gene. From germline, CDR1 is MNHNY and CDR2 SVGAGI (reference sequence). Sequencing was performed with immunoSEQ multiplex PCR; in TCRdb, only in-frame clones are kept and a portion is missing. Of about 92,000 clones in the sample, about 83% were seen once. Overall study findings and caveats: It was approximately 93% of patients that developed vaccine-induced immune responses.

Turning to this clone: Antigen: not known.

The time point denotes: baseline, week 1 (first vaccination visit). Noted treatment: pre-vaccination baseline after standard-of-care therapy. Material: PBMCs, obtained from a glioma patient treated with radiotherapy, temozolomide or both. This receptor was obtained from a woman aged 50 to 60 with glioma. This chain connects TRBV6-6 to TRBJ2-3; TRBD2 agrees at 11 bases. CDR3 loop: CASSYGTSGQDTQYF. The CDR3 bases are TGTGCCAGCAGTTACGGGACTAGCGGCCAAGATACGCAGTATTTT.